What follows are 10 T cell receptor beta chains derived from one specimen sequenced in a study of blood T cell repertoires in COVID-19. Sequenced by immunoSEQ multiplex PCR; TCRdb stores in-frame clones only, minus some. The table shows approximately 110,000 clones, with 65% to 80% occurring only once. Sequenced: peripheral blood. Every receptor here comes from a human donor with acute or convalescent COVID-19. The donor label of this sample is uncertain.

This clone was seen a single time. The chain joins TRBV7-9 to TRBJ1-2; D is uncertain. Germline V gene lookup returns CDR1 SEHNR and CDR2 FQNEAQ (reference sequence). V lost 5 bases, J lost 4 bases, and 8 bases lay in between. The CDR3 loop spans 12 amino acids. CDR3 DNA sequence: TGTGCCAGCAGCGAATCAGGCTATGGCTACACCTTC. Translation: CASSESGYGYTF.

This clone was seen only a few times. The DNA for the CDR3 is TGTGCCACTCAAAGGGGGAACCGGTACACAGATACGCAGTATTTT. Residues: CATQRGNRYTDTQYF. The chain links TRBV11-1 to TRBJ2-3; the D gene is possibly TRBD1 (6 bases). CDR1 is SGHAT and CDR2 is FQDESV in the germline V gene (reference sequence). V lost 10 bases and J 2 bases, leaving 19 bases between the germline ends. This CDR3 contains 15 residues.

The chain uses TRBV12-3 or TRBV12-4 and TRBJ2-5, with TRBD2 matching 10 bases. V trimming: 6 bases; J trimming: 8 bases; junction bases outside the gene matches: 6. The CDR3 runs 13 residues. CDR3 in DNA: TGTGCCAGCAGAAGCGGGGGGGCTGGTACCCAGTACTTC. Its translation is CASRSGGAGTQYF.

The chain's CDR3 is CASSPGQGSEKLFF. CDR3 bases: TGTGCCAGCAGCCCTGGACAGGGAAGCGAAAAACTGTTTTTT. The chain is built from TRBV14 and TRBJ1-4, with 8 bases identical to TRBD1. The length of the CDR3 is 14 residues. The J segment lost 8 bases and the V segment lost 4 bases, leaving 6 bases of the junction unmatched. Germline lookup yields CDR1 SGHDN and CDR2 FVKESK. Full variable domain (outside the CDR3, taken from reference TRBV14 and TRBJ1-4): EAGVTQFPSHSVIEKGQTVTLRCDPISGHDNLYWYRRVMGKEIKFLLHFVKESKQDESGMPNNRFLAERTGGTYSTLKVQPAELEDSGVYFCASSPGQGSEKLFFGSGTQLSVL.

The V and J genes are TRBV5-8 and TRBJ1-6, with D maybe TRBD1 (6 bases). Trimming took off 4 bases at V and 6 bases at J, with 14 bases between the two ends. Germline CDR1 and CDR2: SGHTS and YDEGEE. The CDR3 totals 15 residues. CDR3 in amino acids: CASSTRGGVNSPLHF. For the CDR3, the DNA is TGTGCCAGCAGCACAAGAGGGGGGGTTAATTCACCCCTCCACTTT.

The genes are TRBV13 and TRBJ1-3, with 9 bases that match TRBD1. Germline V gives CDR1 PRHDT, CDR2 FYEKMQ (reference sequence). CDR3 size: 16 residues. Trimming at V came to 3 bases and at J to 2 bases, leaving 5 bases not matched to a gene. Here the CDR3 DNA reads TGTGCCAGCAGCTTGCGACAGGGGGACCCTGGAAACACCATATATTTT. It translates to CASSLRQGDPGNTIYF.

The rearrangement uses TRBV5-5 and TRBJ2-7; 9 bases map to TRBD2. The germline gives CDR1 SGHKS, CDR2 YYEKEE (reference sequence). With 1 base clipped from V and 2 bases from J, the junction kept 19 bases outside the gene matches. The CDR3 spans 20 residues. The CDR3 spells CASSLRELGFSAGGTYEQYV. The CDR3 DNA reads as TGTGCCAGCAGCTTGAGGGAGTTGGGGTTTTCAGCGGGGGGTACCTACGAGCAGTACGTC.

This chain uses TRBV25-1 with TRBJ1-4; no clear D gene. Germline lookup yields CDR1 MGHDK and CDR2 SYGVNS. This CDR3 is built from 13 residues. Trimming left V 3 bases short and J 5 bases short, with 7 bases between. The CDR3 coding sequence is TGTGCCAGCAGTGATGGAGCGAATGAAAAACTGTTTTTT. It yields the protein CASSDGANEKLFF.

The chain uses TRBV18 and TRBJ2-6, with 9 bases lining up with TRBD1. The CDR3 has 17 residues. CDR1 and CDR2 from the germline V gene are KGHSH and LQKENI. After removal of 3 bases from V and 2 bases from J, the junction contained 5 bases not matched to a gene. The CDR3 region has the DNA TGTGCCAGCTCACCTTCGACAGGGGGTGCTGGGGCCAACGTCCTGACTTTC. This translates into CASSPSTGGAGANVLTF.

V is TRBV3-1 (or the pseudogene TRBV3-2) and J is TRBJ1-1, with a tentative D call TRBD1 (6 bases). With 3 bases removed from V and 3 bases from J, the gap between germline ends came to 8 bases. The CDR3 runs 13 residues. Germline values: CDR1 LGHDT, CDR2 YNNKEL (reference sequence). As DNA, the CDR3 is TGTGCCAGCAGCCATAACAGGGACACTGAAGCTTTCTTT. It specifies CASSHNRDTEAFF.